The clone carrying this T cell receptor beta chain was observed a single time. This specimen comes from a study of cytotoxic CD8 clonotypes in ibrutinib-treated CLL. The data were produced by immunoSEQ multiplex PCR, yet TCRdb's version contains in-frame clones alone and is incomplete. Found here are about 120,000 clones, more than 55% of them singletons; the top ten hold approximately 35%. The CDR3 has 16 amino acids. The V and J ends lost 2 bases and 2 bases, in that order; junction bases with no gene match: 9. Germline loops: CDR1 LNHDA, CDR2 SQIVND (reference sequence). Sequenced here: PBMCs, sampled after 24 months of ibrutinib treatment. The clonotype was recovered from a human donor with chronic lymphocytic leukemia. The chain links TRBV19 to TRBJ2-7, with TRBD1 matching over 7 bases. Here the CDR3 reads CASSISGRGYTYEQYF. CDR3 DNA sequence: TGTGCCAGTAGTATATCGGGCAGGGGGTATACCTACGAGCAGTACTTC.